The T cell receptor beta chain under discussion was sequenced for a study of blood T cell repertoires in COVID-19. Looking at the study overall: The United States, Italy and Spain were the sources of the acute and convalescent COVID-19 samples. Sample material is recorded as cDNA or gDNA derived from T cells, B-cell-depleted T cells, or PBMCs.

This CDR3 is built from 15 residues. In germline, CDR1 is KGHSH, CDR2 LQKENI. V was cut by 3 bases and J by 6 bases, with 17 bases left in between. Authors' processing steps: Cell counts per sample came from amplifying reference gene primers. Repertoires were generated with immunoSEQ multiplex PCR, while TCRdb's copy carries only in-frame clones and drops some. The DNA gave D and trimming, while V, J and clone size come from that table. The data show about 48,000 clones, around 84% seen once. The chain employs TRBV18 and TRBJ1-1, with D possibly matching TRBD1 (5 bases). The sequencing sample was made of peripheral blood. The sequence was obtained from a woman of 80 years or more with COVID-19, enrolled during active disease. CDR3 sequence: CASSPGGGRTAEAFF. CDR3 DNA: TGTGCCAGCTCACCCGGGGGAGGCAGGACGGCTGAAGCTTTCTTT.